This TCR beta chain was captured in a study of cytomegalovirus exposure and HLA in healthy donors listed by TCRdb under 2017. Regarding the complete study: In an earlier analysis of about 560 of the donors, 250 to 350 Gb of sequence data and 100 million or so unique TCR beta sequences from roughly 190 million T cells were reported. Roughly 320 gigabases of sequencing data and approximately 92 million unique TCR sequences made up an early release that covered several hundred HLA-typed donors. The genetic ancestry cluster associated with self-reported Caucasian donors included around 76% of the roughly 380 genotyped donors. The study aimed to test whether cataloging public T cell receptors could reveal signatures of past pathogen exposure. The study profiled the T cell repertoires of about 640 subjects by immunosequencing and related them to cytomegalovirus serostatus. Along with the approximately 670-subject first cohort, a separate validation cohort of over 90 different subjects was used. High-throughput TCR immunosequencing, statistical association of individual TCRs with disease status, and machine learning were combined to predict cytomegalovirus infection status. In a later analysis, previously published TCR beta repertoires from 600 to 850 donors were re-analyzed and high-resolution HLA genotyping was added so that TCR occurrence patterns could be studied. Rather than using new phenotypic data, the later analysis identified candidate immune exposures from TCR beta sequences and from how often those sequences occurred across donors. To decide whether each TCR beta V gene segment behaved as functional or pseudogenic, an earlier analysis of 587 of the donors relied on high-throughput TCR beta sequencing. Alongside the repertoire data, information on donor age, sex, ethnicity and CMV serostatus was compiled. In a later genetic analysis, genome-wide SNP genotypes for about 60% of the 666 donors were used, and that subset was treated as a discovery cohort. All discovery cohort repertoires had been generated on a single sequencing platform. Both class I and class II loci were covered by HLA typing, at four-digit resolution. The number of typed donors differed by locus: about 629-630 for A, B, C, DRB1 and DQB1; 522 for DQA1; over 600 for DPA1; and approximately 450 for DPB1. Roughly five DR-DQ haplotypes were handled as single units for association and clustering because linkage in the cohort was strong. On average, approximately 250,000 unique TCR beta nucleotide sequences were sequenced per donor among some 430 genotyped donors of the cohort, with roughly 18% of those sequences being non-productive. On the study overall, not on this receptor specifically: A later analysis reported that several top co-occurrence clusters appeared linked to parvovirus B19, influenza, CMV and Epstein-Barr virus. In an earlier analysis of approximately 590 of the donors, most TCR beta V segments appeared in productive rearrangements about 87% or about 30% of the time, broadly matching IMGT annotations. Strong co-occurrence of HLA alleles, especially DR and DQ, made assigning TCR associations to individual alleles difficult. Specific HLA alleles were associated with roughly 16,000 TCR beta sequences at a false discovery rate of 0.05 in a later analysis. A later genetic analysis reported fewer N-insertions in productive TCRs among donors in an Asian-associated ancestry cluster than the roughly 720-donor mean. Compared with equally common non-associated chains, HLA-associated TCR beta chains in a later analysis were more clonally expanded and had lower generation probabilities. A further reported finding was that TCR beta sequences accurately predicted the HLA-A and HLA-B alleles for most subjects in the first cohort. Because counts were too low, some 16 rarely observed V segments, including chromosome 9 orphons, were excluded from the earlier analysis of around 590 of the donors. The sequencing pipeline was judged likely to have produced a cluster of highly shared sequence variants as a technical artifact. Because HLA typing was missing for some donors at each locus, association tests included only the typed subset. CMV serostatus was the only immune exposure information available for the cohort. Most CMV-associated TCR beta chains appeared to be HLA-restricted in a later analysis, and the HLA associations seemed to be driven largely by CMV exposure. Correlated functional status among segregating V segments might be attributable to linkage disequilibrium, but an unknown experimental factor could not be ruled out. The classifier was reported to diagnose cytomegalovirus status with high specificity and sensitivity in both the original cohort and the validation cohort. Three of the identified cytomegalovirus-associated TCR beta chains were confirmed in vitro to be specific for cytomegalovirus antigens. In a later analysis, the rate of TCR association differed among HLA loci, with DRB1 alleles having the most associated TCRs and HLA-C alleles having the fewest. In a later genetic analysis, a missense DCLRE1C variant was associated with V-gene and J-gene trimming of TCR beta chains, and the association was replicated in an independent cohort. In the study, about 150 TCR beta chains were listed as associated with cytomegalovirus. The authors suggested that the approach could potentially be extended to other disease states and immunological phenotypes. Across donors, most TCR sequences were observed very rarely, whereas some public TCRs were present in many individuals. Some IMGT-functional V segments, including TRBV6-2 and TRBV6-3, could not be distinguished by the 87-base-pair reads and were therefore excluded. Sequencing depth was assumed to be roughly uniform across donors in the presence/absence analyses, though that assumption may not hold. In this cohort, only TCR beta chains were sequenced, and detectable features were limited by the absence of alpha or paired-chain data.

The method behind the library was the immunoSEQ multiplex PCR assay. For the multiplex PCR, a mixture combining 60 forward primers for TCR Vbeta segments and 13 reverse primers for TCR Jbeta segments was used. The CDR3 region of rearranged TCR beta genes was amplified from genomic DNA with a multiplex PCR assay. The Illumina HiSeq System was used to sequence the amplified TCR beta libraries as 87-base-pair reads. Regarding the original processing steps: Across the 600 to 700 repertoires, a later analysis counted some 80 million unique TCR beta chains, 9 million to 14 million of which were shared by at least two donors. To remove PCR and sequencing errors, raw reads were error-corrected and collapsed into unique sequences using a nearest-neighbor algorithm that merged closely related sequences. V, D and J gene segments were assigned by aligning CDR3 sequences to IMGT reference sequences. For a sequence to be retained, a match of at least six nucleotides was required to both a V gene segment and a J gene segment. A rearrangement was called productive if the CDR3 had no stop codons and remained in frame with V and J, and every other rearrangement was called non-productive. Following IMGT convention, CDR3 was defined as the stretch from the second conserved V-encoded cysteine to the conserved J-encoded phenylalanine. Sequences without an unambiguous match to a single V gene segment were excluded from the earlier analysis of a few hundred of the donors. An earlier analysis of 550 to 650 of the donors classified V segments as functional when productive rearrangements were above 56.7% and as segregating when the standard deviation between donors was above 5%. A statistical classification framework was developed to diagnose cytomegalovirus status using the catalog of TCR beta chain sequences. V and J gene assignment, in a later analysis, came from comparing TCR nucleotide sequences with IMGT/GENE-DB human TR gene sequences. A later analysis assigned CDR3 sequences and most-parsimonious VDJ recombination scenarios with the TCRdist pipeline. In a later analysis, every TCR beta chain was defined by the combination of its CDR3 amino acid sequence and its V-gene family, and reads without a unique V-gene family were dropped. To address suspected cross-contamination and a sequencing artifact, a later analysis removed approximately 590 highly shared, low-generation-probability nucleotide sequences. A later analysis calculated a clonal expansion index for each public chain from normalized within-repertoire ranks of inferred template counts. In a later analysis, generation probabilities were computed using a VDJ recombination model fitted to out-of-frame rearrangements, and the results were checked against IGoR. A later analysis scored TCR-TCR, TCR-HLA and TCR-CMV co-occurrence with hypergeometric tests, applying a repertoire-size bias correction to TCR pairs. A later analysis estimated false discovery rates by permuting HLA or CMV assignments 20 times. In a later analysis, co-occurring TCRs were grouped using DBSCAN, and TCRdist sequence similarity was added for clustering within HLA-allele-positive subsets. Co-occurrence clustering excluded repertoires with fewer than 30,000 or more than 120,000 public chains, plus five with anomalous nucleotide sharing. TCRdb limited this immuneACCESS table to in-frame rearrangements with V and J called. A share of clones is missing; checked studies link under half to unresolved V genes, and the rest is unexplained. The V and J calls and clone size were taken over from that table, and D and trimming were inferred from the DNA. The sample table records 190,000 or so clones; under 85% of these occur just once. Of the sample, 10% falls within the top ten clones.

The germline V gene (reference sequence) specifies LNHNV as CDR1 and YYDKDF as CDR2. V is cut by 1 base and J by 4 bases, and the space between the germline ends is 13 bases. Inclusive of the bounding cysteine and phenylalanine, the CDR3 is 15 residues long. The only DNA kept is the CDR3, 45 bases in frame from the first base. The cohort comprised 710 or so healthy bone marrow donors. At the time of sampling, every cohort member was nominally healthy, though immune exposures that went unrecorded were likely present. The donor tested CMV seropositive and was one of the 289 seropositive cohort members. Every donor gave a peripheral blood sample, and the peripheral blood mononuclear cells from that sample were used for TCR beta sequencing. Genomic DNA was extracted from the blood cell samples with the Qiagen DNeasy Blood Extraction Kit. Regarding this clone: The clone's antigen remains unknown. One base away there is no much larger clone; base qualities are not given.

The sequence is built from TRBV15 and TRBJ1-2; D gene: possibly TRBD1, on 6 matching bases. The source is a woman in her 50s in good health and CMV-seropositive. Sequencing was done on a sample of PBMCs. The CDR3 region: CATSRVQGKSYGYTF. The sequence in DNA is TGTGCCACCAGCAGAGTGCAGGGGAAATCCTATGGCTACACCTTC.